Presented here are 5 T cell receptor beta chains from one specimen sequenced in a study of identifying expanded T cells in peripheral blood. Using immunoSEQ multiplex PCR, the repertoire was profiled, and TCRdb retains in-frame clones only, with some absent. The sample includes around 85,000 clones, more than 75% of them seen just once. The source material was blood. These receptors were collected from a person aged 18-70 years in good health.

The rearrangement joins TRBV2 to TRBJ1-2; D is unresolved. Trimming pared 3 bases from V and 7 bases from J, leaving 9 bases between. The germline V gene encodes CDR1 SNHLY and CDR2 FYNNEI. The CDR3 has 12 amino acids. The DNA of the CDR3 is TGTGCCAGCAGTGACACGTTCGGTGGCTACACCTTC. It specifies CASSDTFGGYTF.

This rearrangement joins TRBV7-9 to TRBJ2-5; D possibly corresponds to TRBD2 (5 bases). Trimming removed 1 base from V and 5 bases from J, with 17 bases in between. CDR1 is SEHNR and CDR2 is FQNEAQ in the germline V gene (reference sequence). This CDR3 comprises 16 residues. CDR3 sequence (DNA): TGTGCCAGCAGCTTAGGGCAATCCATCACGGGGGAGACCCAGTACTTC. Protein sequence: CASSLGQSITGETQYF.

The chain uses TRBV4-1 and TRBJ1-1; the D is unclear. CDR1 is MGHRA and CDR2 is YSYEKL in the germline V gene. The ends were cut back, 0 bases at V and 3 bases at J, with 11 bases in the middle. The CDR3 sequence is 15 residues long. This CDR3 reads CASSQDAGLDTEAFF. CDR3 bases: TGCGCCAGCAGCCAAGATGCGGGATTGGACACTGAAGCTTTCTTT.

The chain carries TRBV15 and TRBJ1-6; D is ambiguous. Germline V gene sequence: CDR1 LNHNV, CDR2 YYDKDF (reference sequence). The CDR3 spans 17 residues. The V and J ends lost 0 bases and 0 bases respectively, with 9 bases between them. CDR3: CATSRDSAFSYNSPLHF. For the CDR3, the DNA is TGTGCCACCAGCAGAGATTCAGCCTTCTCCTATAATTCACCCCTCCACTTT.

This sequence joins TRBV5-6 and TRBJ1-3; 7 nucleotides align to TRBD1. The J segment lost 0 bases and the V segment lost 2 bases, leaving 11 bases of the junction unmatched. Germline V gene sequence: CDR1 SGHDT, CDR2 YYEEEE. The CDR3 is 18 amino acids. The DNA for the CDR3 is TGTGCCAGCAGCTTTCTTAACTTAAGGGACAGCTCTGGAAACACCATATATTTT. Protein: CASSFLNLRDSSGNTIYF.